This T cell receptor (beta chain) was identified in a study of T cells in tuberculosis (dated by TCRdb to 2017 to 2018). With regard to the full study: The study combined CD1B tetramers and high-throughput TCR immunosequencing to characterize T cells specific for the mycobacterial lipid antigen glucose monomycolate (GMM). PBMC from patients with active tuberculosis were archived either before the start of standard anti-tuberculosis treatment or within 7 days of starting that treatment. A South African clinical cohort compared IGRA-negative adolescents, IGRA-positive adolescents with latent tuberculosis and adults with active tuberculosis, fewer than 12 per group.

The immunoSEQ multiplex PCR assay was used to generate TCR libraries, with TCR-beta and/or TCR-alpha/delta assays applied to each sample. The amplified TCR libraries were sequenced on the Illumina high-throughput platform. Per the original workflow: Clustering and dimensionality reduction were performed using pairwise TCRdist distances among GMM-specific receptors from ex vivo sorted or in vitro expanded T cells. Each clinical repertoire was assigned a mean NN-distance score, defined as the average TCRdist to the nearest 10% of tetramer-positive reference sequences. GEM TCR motif frequency was calculated as the fraction of unique TCRs that matched known GEM sequences by V/J usage and CDR3 length. Linear discriminant analysis with leave-one-out cross-validation, implemented in scikit-learn, was used to classify active tuberculosis. As stored in TCRdb, this immuneACCESS dataset retains in-frame rearrangements with V and J assigned. A fraction of the clones does not appear; measured against another copy, unresolved V genes explain less than half of the discrepancy, and the remainder lacks a known reason. For V, J and clone size, that table is used; D and trimming come from the DNA. For this sample the table gives tens of thousands of clones, of which over 85% were detected only once. The ten largest clonotypes hold around 10% of the sample.

The sample's time point, from its label and the paper: new active TB diagnosis, blood taken before or within 7 days of starting treatment. The active tuberculosis patients were newly diagnosed, HIV-seronegative South African adults aged 18 years or older. Confirmation of active tuberculosis was based on positive sputum smear microscopy and/or a positive M. tuberculosis culture. Immunosequencing of unsorted cryopreserved PBMC covered, on average, about 93,000 T cells per clinical donor. CDR1 and CDR2 were assigned from the germline V gene (reference sequence) as MNHEY and SMNVEV. Clipping removes 8 bases from V and 7 bases from J, with 19 as the unmatched junction base count. The CDR3 contains 16 residues, cysteine and phenylalanine counted. The CDR3 DNA has 48 bases and is translated from base 1. What the authors observed across the whole study: Clinical samples were selected based on the availability of cryopreserved specimens, with adults included as active tuberculosis cases and adolescents included as controls. Compared with IGRA-negative controls, TCR-alpha repertoires from active tuberculosis had smaller mean NN-distances to GMM-specific TCRs, which suggests clonal expansion of these TCRs. A classifier using the diverse GMM-specific repertoire reached roughly 87% accuracy (AUROC approximately 0.9), compared with around 68% accuracy using GEM motif frequencies. Shorter CDR3-alpha lengths in active tuberculosis patients partly drove the smaller NN-distances, and the TCR-beta difference was not statistically significant.

A word on this clone: Which antigen it targets is not known. No much larger clone is present one base from it, and per-base qualities are unavailable.

The receptor was isolated from an adult with tuberculosis. The specimen comprised PBMCs, sampled at tuberculosis diagnosis. The chain uses TRBV27 and TRBJ1-1; the junction holds 7 bases that match TRBD1. The DNA sequence is given as TGTGCCAGCCAACCATCATGGGACAGAAAGAATGATGAAGCTTTCTTT. This encodes CASQPSWDRKNDEAFF.